Following are 10 T cell receptor beta chains from one sample sequenced in a study of T cell repertoires in cytomegalovirus infection. TCRdb re-derived calls from the reads in MiXCR, one entry per CDR3 protein. The repertoire holds 200,000 to 300,000 distinct CDR3 sequences, with around 9% as singletons. Sequencing was done on a sample of PBMCs. These TCRs come from a human donor in good health (CMV status not recorded). Some clones in this sample may be carry-over from other donors' samples.

This clonotype was detected ten times or more. This sequence joins TRBV7-2 and TRBJ2-7; D gene unclear. CDR1 is SGHTA and CDR2 is FQGNSA in the germline V gene. Trimming pared 1 base from V and 6 bases from J, leaving 13 bases between. This CDR3 has 14 residues. The CDR3 bases are TGTGCCAGCAGCTTAGAGGATCTACTCTCCGAGCAGTACTTC. Translated, it gives CASSLEDLLSEQYF.

This clonotype appeared many times. The CDR3 region has the DNA TGTGCCAGCAGCCCCAGGACAGGGATTGGCACCGGGGAGCTGTTTTTT. Translated: CASSPRTGIGTGELFF. The chain carries TRBV12-3 or TRBV12-4 and TRBJ2-2; 8 positions match TRBD1. Trimming took 6 bases from V and 4 from J; bases not matched to a gene: 10. CDR3 length: 16 amino acids.

A few counts support this clonotype. The rearrangement joins TRBV7-2 to TRBJ1-2; D is unresolved. CDR3 size: 15 residues. The germline V gene has CDR1 SGHTA and CDR2 FQGNSA. Trimming cost V 0 bases and J 8 bases, with 16 bases left between them. CDR3 sequence (DNA): TGTGCCAGCAGCTTAGCAAGCGACATCCTAAGGGGCTACACCTTC. Amino acid sequence: CASSLASDILRGYTF.

The rearrangement joins TRBV6-1 to TRBJ1-1; 7 bases match TRBD1. The J segment lost 5 bases and the V segment lost 6 bases, leaving 9 bases of the junction unmatched. The CDR3 length is 14 residues. Per germline, CDR1 MNHNS and CDR2 SASEGT. CDR3: CASRKWTGLTEAFF. CDR3 nucleotide sequence: TGTGCCAGCAGAAAGTGGACAGGTTTAACTGAAGCTTTCTTT.

This clonotype has a count of ten or more. V is TRBV7-2 and J is TRBJ2-3, with 8 bases that match TRBD2. Trimming at V came to 4 bases and at J to 5 bases, leaving 8 bases not matched to a gene. Germline values: CDR1 SGHTA, CDR2 FQGNSA. This CDR3 comprises 15 residues. This CDR3 reads CASSSGAGGKDTQYF. The CDR3 DNA follows: TGTGCCAGCAGCTCAGGGGCGGGAGGAAAAGATACGCAGTATTTT. The full variable domain, completed using reference TRBV7-2 and TRBJ2-3, is GAGVSQSPSNKVTEKGKDVELRCDPISGHTALYWYRQSLGQGLEFLIYFQGNSAPDKSGLPSDRFSAERTGGSVSTLTIQRTQQEDSAVYLCASSSGAGGKDTQYFGPGTRLTVL.

This clonotype was detected many times. The chain is built from TRBV6-2 or TRBV6-3 and TRBJ1-1, with D uncertain. V was trimmed by 1 base and J by 5 bases, leaving 11 bases between them. Germline lookup yields CDR1 MNHEY and CDR2 SVGEGT. This CDR3 has 14 residues. The CDR3 here is CASSYYQAGTEAFF. The DNA of the CDR3 is TGTGCCAGCAGTTACTATCAGGCGGGGACTGAAGCTTTCTTT.

This clonotype has at least ten counts. This chain connects TRBV29-1 to TRBJ1-1; D unresolved. The germline CDR1 and CDR2 sequences are SQVTM and ANQGSEA. V lost 7 bases, J lost 0 bases, and 18 bases lay in between. The CDR3 loop spans 15 amino acids. The CDR3 coding sequence is TGCAGCGCCCTAACGCGAGGACTCATGAACACTGAAGCTTTCTTT. Protein sequence: CSALTRGLMNTEAFF.

The CDR3 region has the DNA TGTGCCAGCAGTCAGGGCAGGGCCTCTGGAAACACCATATATTTT. Amino acids: CASSQGRASGNTIYF. The J gene is TRBJ1-3, the V gene TRBV27, with D possibly TRBD1 on 5 matching bases. Germline CDR1 MNHEY, CDR2 SMNVEV (reference sequence). V was shortened by 5 bases and J by 0 bases, with 11 bases between the two germline ends. The CDR3 has 15 amino acids.

This clonotype showed up many times. This chain connects TRBV6-2 or TRBV6-3 to TRBJ2-5; 9 nucleotides align to TRBD2. With 2 bases clipped from V and 2 bases from J, the junction kept 18 bases outside the gene matches. Germline CDR1 and CDR2: MNHEY and SVGEGT. The CDR3 loop spans 20 amino acids. The CDR3 coding sequence is TGTGCCAGCAGTTACCCAACCCGGATGAATAGCGGGAGTCAACAAGAGACCCAGTACTTC. This translates into CASSYPTRMNSGSQQETQYF.

This clonotype occurred many times. V is TRBV7-6 and J is TRBJ2-3, with TRBD2 matching 14 bases. The CDR3 sequence is 17 residues long. V was clipped by 5 bases and J by 4 bases; unmatched bases: 8. CDR1 is SGHVS, CDR2 FNYEAQ, per germline. The CDR3 sequence: CASSPLQGLAGADTQYF. Written as DNA, the CDR3 is TGTGCCAGCAGCCCTTTGCAGGGACTAGCGGGGGCAGATACGCAGTATTTT.